The 27 T cell receptor beta chains given below trace back to one sample, sequenced in a study of shared clonotypes between healthy human individuals. Sequencing used immunoSEQ multiplex PCR; TCRdb keeps in-frame clones, though not all of them. The data hold 2 million to 2.5 million clones, with 95% observed a single time. Sequencing was performed on naive CD4+ T cells sorted from blood. The subset here: CD45RA+ positively selected. Every receptor here comes from a man in his late teens or twenties in good health.

This clone appeared a single time. The CDR3 DNA is TGTGCCAGCAGCTTAGTCCTTACGACTAGCCCCAAGTTAGGCGATACGCAGTATTTT. Protein sequence: CASSLVLTTSPKLGDTQYF. The chain carries TRBV7-2 and TRBJ2-3; 7 nucleotides agree with TRBD2. The CDR3 sequence is 19 residues long. Per germline, CDR1 SGHTA and CDR2 FQGNSA. Trimming at V came to 1 base and at J to 6 bases, leaving 19 bases not matched to a gene.

This chain links TRBV30 with TRBJ1-2, with D perhaps TRBD1 (6 bases). The V end lost 0 bases, the J end lost 13 bases, and 9 bases lay between the germline ends. This CDR3 region has 10 residues. Germline V gene sequence: CDR1 GTSNPN, CDR2 SVGIG (reference sequence). CDR3 nucleotide sequence: TGTGCCTGGAGTGTAGGGACACCCACCTTC. It specifies CAWSVGTPTF. The full variable domain, in which reference TRBV30 and TRBJ1-2 provide the parts outside the CDR3, is SQTIHQWPATLVQPVGSPLSLECTVEGTSNPNLYWYRQAAGRGLQLLFYSVGIGQISSEVPQNLSASRPQDRQFILSSKKLLLSDSGFYLCAWSVGTPTFGSGTRLTVV.

For this clone: This sample includes further DNA sequences coding for the same CDR3. CDR3 amino acids: CASSSLAGSSYEQYF. As DNA, the CDR3 is TGCGCCAGCAGCTCGCTAGCGGGGAGCTCCTACGAGCAGTACTTC. This chain connects TRBV5-1 to TRBJ2-7; TRBD2 matches at 9 bases. Germline trimming cut 3 bases from V and 0 bases from J; bases unmatched to any gene: 4. CDR3 size: 15 residues. Per the germline V gene, CDR1 is SGHRS and CDR2 is YFSETQ.

The chain uses TRBV7-2 and TRBJ2-1; D might be TRBD1 (6 bases). V was trimmed by 1 base and J by 0 bases, leaving 10 bases between them. Germline V gene data show CDR1 as SGHTA and CDR2 as FQGNSA. This CDR3 region has 16 residues. For the CDR3, the DNA is TGTGCCAGCAGCTTAGGCCCGGACAGCTCCTACAATGAGCAGTTCTTC. Translating gives CASSLGPDSSYNEQFF.

This chain connects TRBV13 to TRBJ2-3; D might be TRBD1 (6 bases). V lost 0 bases, J lost 1 base, and 8 bases lay in between. This CDR3 contains 15 residues. Germline values: CDR1 PRHDT, CDR2 FYEKMQ (reference sequence). The CDR3 nucleotides read TGTGCCAGCAGCTTAGGGGCAGGGGGCACAGATACGCAGTATTTT. This sequence encodes CASSLGAGGTDTQYF.

The chain employs TRBV11-3 and TRBJ2-1; TRBD2 is a possible D gene (5 bases). This CDR3 comprises 15 residues. Germline V CDR1 and CDR2: SGHNT, YENEEA. Trimming cost V 8 bases and J 6 bases, with 20 bases left between them. This chain's CDR3 is CASSRGEGTLNEQFF. Written as DNA, the CDR3 is TGTGCCAGCTCCCGAGGAGAGGGTACCCTCAATGAGCAGTTCTTC.

This sequence joins TRBV5-1 and TRBJ2-3; D is unresolved. Trimming removed 5 bases at V and 1 base at J, with 8 bases between. The germline gives CDR1 SGHRS, CDR2 YFSETQ. The CDR3 is 13 amino acids. CDR3 DNA: TGCGCCAGCAGTCCCGGCCGCACAGATACGCAGTATTTT. Residues: CASSPGRTDTQYF.

This clone appeared once. The CDR3, as DNA: TGTGCCAGCAGTTCTAGGTGGGGGGAGACCCAGTACTTC. Translation gives CASSSRWGETQYF. The chain combines TRBV7-2 with TRBJ2-5; TRBD1 or TRBD2 may be the D gene (5 bases each). The germline gives CDR1 SGHTA, CDR2 FQGNSA. The V gene lost 6 bases and the J gene lost 5 bases, with 13 bases spanning the gap. This CDR3 has 13 residues. The variable domain in full, completed from reference TRBV7-2 and TRBJ2-5, reads GAGVSQSPSNKVTEKGKDVELRCDPISGHTALYWYRQSLGQGLEFLIYFQGNSAPDKSGLPSDRFSAERTGGSVSTLTIQRTQQEDSAVYLCASSSRWGETQYFGPGTRLLVL.

In regard to this clone: The sample has other DNA sequences that encode this CDR3 too. The rearrangement links TRBV30 to TRBJ1-5, with D possibly matching TRBD1 (5 bases). V lost 0 bases, J lost 7 bases, and 7 bases lay in between. The CDR3 is made up of 12 amino acids. Per germline, CDR1 GTSNPN and CDR2 SVGIG (reference sequence). The CDR3 coding sequence is TGTGCCTGGAGTGTTGGGGGGCAGCCCCAGCATTTT. Amino acids: CAWSVGGQPQHF.

The V and J genes are TRBV5-4 and TRBJ2-3; TRBD2 matches at 8 bases. The germline CDR1 and CDR2 sequences are SGHNT and YYREEE (reference sequence). The CDR3 runs to 15 residues. The trim removed 4 bases at V and 4 bases at J, leaving 8 bases unmatched. CDR3 DNA: TGTGCCAGCAGCCTAGCCGGGCGGGAGGCAGATACGCAGTATTTT. This codes for CASSLAGREADTQYF.

The rearrangement uses TRBV5-1 and TRBJ1-1, with a possible D match to TRBD1 (5 bases). Germline assignment: CDR1 SGHRS and CDR2 YFSETQ. V was trimmed by 0 bases and J by 1 base, leaving 13 bases between them. This CDR3 is 16 amino acids long. The CDR3 sequence: CASSLVYRGPNTEAFF. The CDR3 DNA follows: TGCGCCAGCAGCTTGGTTTACCGGGGACCGAACACTGAAGCTTTCTTT.

This rearrangement joins TRBV6-6 to TRBJ1-3, with D tentatively TRBD1 (5 bases). Germline-derived CDR1 and CDR2 are MNHNY and SVGAGI (reference sequence). The CDR3 consists of 13 residues. V was clipped by 9 bases and J by 1 base, with 10 bases between them. The CDR3 is CASTGTSGNTIYF. The CDR3, as DNA: TGTGCCAGTACCGGGACTTCTGGAAACACCATATATTTT.

The chain has TRBV6-5 and TRBJ1-3; D remains unclear. The germline V and J ends were trimmed by 7 bases and 5 bases, with 12 bases remaining between them. This CDR3 region has 13 residues. From germline, CDR1 is MNHEY and CDR2 SVGAGI. The CDR3 reads CASTLLGRNTIYF. Written as DNA, the CDR3 is TGTGCCAGCACCCTCCTAGGGAGAAACACCATATATTTT.

This clone appeared a single time. The chain recombines TRBV5-4 with TRBJ2-3, with D possibly being TRBD1 or TRBD2 (6 bases each). CDR1 is SGHNT, CDR2 YYREEE, per germline (reference sequence). CDR3 length: 15 amino acids. V lost 4 bases and J lost 2, with 14 bases in between. CDR3 amino acids: CASSPGGGNTDTQYF. CDR3 sequence (DNA): TGTGCCAGCAGCCCCGGAGGGGGGAACACAGATACGCAGTATTTT.

The V call is TRBV11-1, the J call TRBJ1-1; D gene uncertain. The germline gives CDR1 SGHAT, CDR2 FQDESV (reference sequence). The CDR3 covers 12 residues. Trimming took 1 base from V and 7 from J, leaving 7 bases between them. The DNA for the CDR3 is TGTGCCAGCAGCTTAGATTCTCATGAAGCTTTCTTT. Translating it yields CASSLDSHEAFF. The whole variable domain, remainder taken from reference TRBV11-1 and TRBJ1-1, is EAEVAQSPRYKITEKSQAVAFWCDPISGHATLYWYRQILGQGPELLVQFQDESVVDDSQLPKDRFSAERLKGVDSTLKIQPAELGDSAMYLCASSLDSHEAFFGQGTRLTVV.

J is TRBJ1-5 and V is TRBV6-1; no clear D. V lost 1 base and J lost 3, with 10 bases in between. This CDR3 comprises 15 residues. Germline CDR1 MNHNS, CDR2 SASEGT. The CDR3 coding sequence is TGTGCCAGCAGTGAAGGTCAAACCCCCAATCAGCCCCAGCATTTT. Its protein is CASSEGQTPNQPQHF.

The V call is TRBV7-3, the J call TRBJ1-1; maybe TRBD1 (6 bases). This CDR3 is 14 amino acids long. The V end was cut by 5 bases, the J end by 4 bases, with 14 bases between. Germline lookup yields CDR1 SGHTA and CDR2 FQGTGA. This CDR3 is CASSRRGGSTEAFF. CDR3 nucleotide sequence: TGTGCCAGCAGCCGCAGGGGTGGAAGCACTGAAGCTTTCTTT.

This chain joins TRBV10-3 and TRBJ2-7, with a tentative D call TRBD1 (6 bases). CDR3 size: 12 residues. V lost 10 bases and J 0 bases, leaving 10 bases between the germline ends. Germline V CDR1 and CDR2: ENHRY, SYGVKD. The CDR3 DNA reads as TGTGCCAGTACGACAGGCTCCTACGAGCAGTACTTC. Protein product: CASTTGSYEQYF.

This chain uses TRBV29-1 with TRBJ2-1, with 12 bases lining up with TRBD2. CDR1 is SQVTM and CDR2 is ANQGSEA in the germline V gene. This CDR3 has 16 residues. The ends lost 4 bases at V and 0 bases at J; junction bases unmatched: 4. CDR3 sequence: CSVGTSGRSSYNEQFF. CDR3 coding DNA: TGCAGCGTTGGTACTAGCGGGAGGAGCTCCTACAATGAGCAGTTCTTC.

The genes are TRBV4-3 and TRBJ2-1; the D gene is possibly TRBD2 (6 bases). The V end lost 1 base, the J end lost 0 bases, and 10 bases lay between the germline ends. This CDR3 has 16 residues. Germline V gene lookup returns CDR1 LGHNA and CDR2 YSLEER. The CDR3 DNA is TGCGCCAGCAGCCAAGCCTGGAGGGGCTCCTACAATGAGCAGTTCTTC. Translation: CASSQAWRGSYNEQFF.

This clone was seen only once. The chain joins TRBV30 to TRBJ1-4; D unresolved. CDR1 GTSNPN and CDR2 SVGIG come from the germline V gene (reference sequence). This CDR3 region has 13 residues. V was trimmed by 4 bases and J by 7 bases, leaving 13 bases between them. This CDR3 is CAWNGVGGEKLFF. CDR3 sequence (DNA): TGTGCCTGGAATGGGGTAGGCGGTGAAAAACTGTTTTTT.

The rearrangement links TRBV7-3 to TRBJ2-5; D possibly corresponds to TRBD1 (5 bases). V lost 4 bases and J lost 2, with 17 bases in between. Per the germline V gene, CDR1 is SGHTA and CDR2 is FQGTGA. The CDR3 contains 16 residues. CDR3 coding DNA: TGTGCCAGCAGCTACTGGGGCAGGGCTAATCAAGAGACCCAGTACTTC. Translation gives CASSYWGRANQETQYF.

The chain is built from TRBV5-6 and TRBJ2-3; tentatively, D is TRBD1 (6 bases). Trimming cost V 4 bases and J 3 bases, with 15 bases left between them. This CDR3 has 15 amino acids. From germline, CDR1 is SGHDT and CDR2 YYEEEE. CDR3 sequence: CASSQMDRRTDTQYF. The CDR3 nucleotides are TGTGCCAGCAGCCAAATGGACAGACGGACAGATACGCAGTATTTT.

This chain joins TRBV6-1 and TRBJ2-7; 7 nucleotides align to TRBD1. This CDR3 has 12 residues. V trimming: 11 bases; J trimming: 3 bases; junction bases outside the gene matches: 7. Germline loops: CDR1 MNHNS, CDR2 SASEGT. The CDR3 region is CAYRGPSYEQYF. In DNA form, the CDR3 reads TGTGCCTACAGGGGCCCCAGCTACGAGCAGTACTTC.

CDR3 in DNA: TGTGCCAGCAGCATCCAGGGTGGGGAGACCCAGTACTTC. Its protein product is CASSIQGGETQYF. This chain joins TRBV5-6 and TRBJ2-5, with D possibly being TRBD1 (5 bases). The germline V gene has CDR1 SGHDT and CDR2 YYEEEE. The CDR3 is 13 residues long. Trimming stripped 4 bases from V and 5 bases from J, with 12 bases between.

This rearrangement joins TRBV4-1 to TRBJ2-3; 9 bases line up with TRBD1. Germline V gene lookup returns CDR1 MGHRA and CDR2 YSYEKL. J gave up 0 bases and V 1 base, and 8 bases lay outside the gene matches. The CDR3 is 18 amino acids. The CDR3 nucleotides read TGCGCCAGCAGCCAAGGCTCGGGACAGGGTGTCAGCACAGATACGCAGTATTTT. Protein sequence: CASSQGSGQGVSTDTQYF.

The chain joins TRBV5-1 to TRBJ2-7; 8 nucleotides line up with TRBD1. Germline V lookup: CDR1 SGHRS, CDR2 YFSETQ. V dropped 3 bases and J dropped 3; count of bases not matched to a gene: 17. The CDR3 sequence is 18 residues long. The CDR3 DNA sequence: TGCGCCAGCAGCTCTAAATATGGGGCAGGGGGCCTCGGCTACGAGCAGTACTTC. It encodes CASSSKYGAGGLGYEQYF.